These 30 T cell receptor beta chains came from one sample sequenced in a study of blood T cell repertoires in COVID-19. Here immunoSEQ multiplex PCR was the method, and the copy in TCRdb shows in-frame clones only, minus some. The table has a few hundred thousand clones, over 70% seen once; the top ten hold around 4.6%. The sample comprised PBMCs or T cells enriched from blood (not recorded which). The receptors stem from a man aged 25-45 years who had recovered from COVID-19.

V is TRBV2 and J is TRBJ2-2; D is perhaps TRBD2 (6 bases). The V gene's germline CDR1 is SNHLY and CDR2 FYNNEI. This CDR3 has 14 residues. With 6 bases removed from V and 4 bases from J, the gap between germline ends came to 12 bases. CDR3 amino acids: CASRTGSITGELFF. CDR3 nucleotides: TGTGCCAGCAGGACCGGGAGTATCACCGGGGAGCTGTTTTTT. Together with reference TRBV2 and TRBJ2-2, the CDR3 gives the full variable domain: EPEVTQTPSHQVTQMGQEVILRCVPISNHLYFYWYRQILGQKVEFLVSFYNNEISEKSEIFDDQFSVERPDGSNFTLKIRSTKLEDSAMYFCASRTGSITGELFFGEGSRLTVL.

This sequence joins TRBV2 and TRBJ1-3; 12 nucleotides match TRBD1. V was pared by 5 bases and J by 3 bases, with 5 bases of the junction left unmatched. The CDR3 runs to 16 residues. CDR1 and CDR2 from the germline V gene are SNHLY and FYNNEI. CDR3 nucleotides: TGTGCCAGCAGTTTGGGACAGGGGGCGCGTGGAAACACCATATATTTT. Translation: CASSLGQGARGNTIYF.

This chain connects TRBV23-1 to TRBJ2-5, with 7 nucleotides matching TRBD1. TRBV23-1 is reported as an ORF; its role is uncertain. Trimming took 6 bases from V and 3 from J; bases not matched to a gene: 4. CDR3 length: 13 residues. The DNA for the CDR3 is TGCGCCAGCAGACTCCAGGGGGAAGAGACCCAGTACTTC. This translates into CASRLQGEETQYF.

The chain uses TRBV2 and TRBJ1-2, with a possible D match to TRBD1 (6 bases). Germline CDR1 is SNHLY and CDR2 is FYNNEI. V lost 1 base, J lost 2 bases, and 11 bases lay in between. The CDR3 is made up of 15 amino acids. In DNA, the CDR3 is TGTGCCAGCAGTGAAGGGGCAGGGGTAAACTATGGCTACACCTTC. As protein: CASSEGAGVNYGYTF.

The chain couples TRBV18 to TRBJ1-6; TRBD1 matches 7 bases. The CDR3 is made up of 16 amino acids. The trim removed 3 bases at V and 5 bases at J, leaving 7 bases unmatched. Germline V CDR1 and CDR2: KGHSH, LQKENI. CDR3 amino acids: CASSPGGQQDNSPLHF. The CDR3 bases are TGTGCCAGCTCACCCGGGGGACAGCAAGATAATTCACCCCTCCACTTT.

The genes are TRBV30 and TRBJ1-6, with TRBD1 matching 7 bases. This CDR3 is built from 12 residues. V lost 5 bases, J lost 5 bases, and 0 bases stayed unmatched. The germline gives CDR1 GTSNPN, CDR2 SVGIG (reference sequence). The CDR3 sequence: CAWDRDNSPLHF. The CDR3, as DNA: TGTGCCTGGGACAGGGATAATTCACCCCTCCACTTT.

V and J are TRBV11-2 and TRBJ2-5, with a weak D call TRBD2 (5 bases). The germline V gene encodes CDR1 SGHAT and CDR2 FQNNGV. The CDR3 runs 14 residues. Trimming cost V 1 base and J 4 bases, with 10 bases left between them. CDR3 protein: CASSLAGIRETQYF. DNA for the CDR3: TGTGCCAGCAGCTTAGCGGGGATTAGAGAGACCCAGTACTTC.

V gene TRBV18 combines with J gene TRBJ2-7; possible D gene TRBD1, 6 bases. The germline V gene encodes CDR1 KGHSH and CDR2 LQKENI. This CDR3 comprises 13 residues. The V end was cut by 2 bases, the J end by 5 bases, with 10 bases between. The CDR3 DNA is TGTGCCAGCTCACCAGCGGACAGACACGAGCAGTACTTC. It specifies CASSPADRHEQYF.

The chain's CDR3 is CASSFASSITDTQYF. The CDR3 DNA reads TGTGCCAGCAGCTTCGCCAGTTCCATCACAGATACGCAGTATTTT. The V call is TRBV5-6, the J call TRBJ2-3; unclear D gene. The CDR3 length is 15 residues. The V and J ends lost 2 bases and 2 bases respectively, with 12 bases between them. Germline V gene data show CDR1 as SGHDT and CDR2 as YYEEEE.

The chain links TRBV6-6 to TRBJ1-6, with TRBD1 as a possible D gene (6 bases). Trimming took off 5 bases at V and 0 bases at J, with 17 bases between the two ends. Per the germline V gene, CDR1 is MNHNY and CDR2 is SVGAGI (reference sequence). The CDR3 loop spans 18 amino acids. CDR3 nucleotides: TGTGCCAGCAGTAGATACCAGGGGCACTACTCCTATAATTCACCCCTCCACTTT. This sequence encodes CASSRYQGHYSYNSPLHF.

The rearrangement links TRBV27 to TRBJ2-7; 7 bases match TRBD1. V gave up 2 bases and J gave up 2 bases; unmatched junction bases: 3. Germline CDR1 MNHEY, CDR2 SMNVEV (reference sequence). This CDR3 spans 14 amino acids. The CDR3 protein is CASSLEGAAYEQYF. As DNA, the CDR3 is TGTGCCAGCAGTTTAGAGGGGGCGGCCTACGAGCAGTACTTC.

The rearrangement links TRBV19 to TRBJ2-1, with 9 bases matching TRBD1. This CDR3 contains 20 residues. CDR1 and CDR2 (germline): LNHDA, SQIVND (reference sequence). V shed 4 bases, J shed 4 bases, and the junction held 20 bases outside the gene matches. In DNA form, the CDR3 reads TGTGCCAGTAGTAAGGTCCTCCACCGGGACAGGGTGGATATTTACAATGAGCAGTTCTTC. Its translation is CASSKVLHRDRVDIYNEQFF.

This chain connects TRBV7-2 to TRBJ2-1, with 11 bases matching TRBD2. The CDR3 loop spans 14 amino acids. Germline V CDR1 and CDR2: SGHTA, FQGNSA. V shed 5 bases, J shed 8 bases, and the junction held 5 bases outside the gene matches. The CDR3 DNA is TGTGCCAGCAGCGATACTAGCGGGGGCTATGAGCAGTTCTTC. The encoded protein is CASSDTSGGYEQFF.

The chain combines TRBV6-2 or TRBV6-3 with TRBJ1-4; TRBD1 matches 8 bases. After removal of 2 bases from V and 8 bases from J, the junction contained 16 bases not matched to a gene. Germline assignment: CDR1 MNHEY and CDR2 SVGEGT. The CDR3 runs to 18 residues. CDR3 nucleotide sequence: TGTGCCAGCAGTTACCCGACAGGGGAAAACGGAGACAAAGAAAAACTGTTTTTT. It encodes CASSYPTGENGDKEKLFF.

V and J are TRBV30 and TRBJ1-2; no clear D gene. The CDR3 is made up of 14 amino acids. Trimming cost V 2 bases and J 1 base, with 11 bases left between them. The V gene's germline CDR1 is GTSNPN and CDR2 SVGIG (reference sequence). CDR3 sequence: CAWSLALFNYGYTF. CDR3 in DNA: TGTGCCTGGAGTCTGGCCCTCTTTAACTATGGCTACACCTTC.

As for this clone: A junction end diverges from the germline sequence, so it may reflect a read error. This chain links TRBV20-1 with TRBJ2-3; D is uncertain. From germline, CDR1 is DFQATT and CDR2 SNEGSKA (reference sequence). This CDR3 comprises 8 residues. The CDR3 protein is CSARPIAF. The CDR3 nucleotides are TGCAGTGCTAGGCCCATCGCGTTT.

This rearrangement joins TRBV5-1 to TRBJ1-2; TRBD1 matches at 9 bases. Looked up from germline, CDR1 is SGHRS and CDR2 is YFSETQ. This CDR3 is 16 amino acids long. Unmatched junction bases numbered 10, after V lost 4 bases and J lost 3 bases. The CDR3 protein is CASSIGQGLQDYGYTF. The CDR3 DNA follows: TGCGCCAGCAGCATCGGACAGGGGCTACAGGACTATGGCTACACCTTC.

This rearrangement joins TRBV19 to TRBJ1-6; weak D call: TRBD1 (6 bases). V was trimmed by 1 base and J by 15 bases, leaving 13 bases between them. The CDR3 consists of 13 residues. Germline V gene data show CDR1 as LNHDA and CDR2 as SQIVND (reference sequence). This CDR3 is CASSIGGAGDLHF. The CDR3 DNA reads TGTGCCAGTAGTATAGGAGGGGCAGGGGACCTCCACTTT.

This chain joins TRBV3-1 (or the pseudogene TRBV3-2) and TRBJ1-5; D unresolved. V shed 5 bases and J shed 7 bases, with 9 bases lying between them. The CDR3 consists of 12 residues. Germline V CDR1 and CDR2: LGHDT, YNNKEL (reference sequence). CDR3 protein: CASSSGGQPQHF. In DNA form, the CDR3 reads TGTGCCAGCAGCTCCGGAGGGCAGCCCCAGCATTTT.

The V and J genes are TRBV4-1 and TRBJ2-7, with D perhaps matching TRBD2 (6 bases). Germline loops: CDR1 MGHRA, CDR2 YSYEKL. V was clipped by 1 base and J by 2 bases, with 12 bases between them. This CDR3 spans 15 amino acids. The CDR3 coding sequence is TGCGCCAGCAGCCAAGTAATCCGGGGGACCTACGAGCAGTACTTC. Amino acid sequence: CASSQVIRGTYEQYF.

V and J are TRBV4-1 and TRBJ1-3; D is uncertain. CDR3 length equals 16 residues. The germline V gene has CDR1 MGHRA and CDR2 YSYEKL. Trimming shortened V by 2 bases and J by 0 bases, and 11 bases separated the two germline ends. The CDR3 nucleotides are TGCGCCAGCAGCCAATCCCGGGATTACTCTGGAAACACCATATATTTT. This sequence encodes CASSQSRDYSGNTIYF.

The chain combines TRBV7-9 with TRBJ2-2; D unclear. The germline gives CDR1 SEHNR, CDR2 FQNEAQ (reference sequence). With 4 bases removed from V and 3 bases from J, the gap between germline ends came to 12 bases. There are 15 residues in the CDR3. For the CDR3, the DNA is TGTGCCAGCAGCTCGTTGAGGCTAGACACCGGGGAGCTGTTTTTT. This encodes CASSSLRLDTGELFF.

This clone was seen once. The rearrangement links TRBV6-5 to TRBJ1-2; TRBD1 is a possible D gene (5 bases). The CDR3 loop spans 13 amino acids. The germline V gene has CDR1 MNHEY and CDR2 SVGAGI. Between the trimmed V and J ends, which lost 6 bases and 6 bases, there was a span of 14 bases. This chain's CDR3 is CASRGAALDGYTF. The CDR3 nucleotides are TGTGCCAGCAGAGGGGCAGCCCTTGATGGCTACACCTTC.

The chain recombines TRBV6-5 with TRBJ1-1, with D unclear. The CDR3 length is 13 residues. Between the trimmed V and J ends, which lost 8 bases and 3 bases, there was a span of 13 bases. The germline CDR1 and CDR2 sequences are MNHEY and SVGAGI. The CDR3 region is CASYPPTHTEAFF. In DNA, the CDR3 is TGTGCCAGCTATCCCCCTACCCACACTGAAGCTTTCTTT.

V is TRBV7-9 and J is TRBJ2-5, with D perhaps TRBD1 (5 bases). Germline lookup yields CDR1 SEHNR and CDR2 FQNEAQ (reference sequence). CDR3 length: 15 amino acids. Trimming left V 2 bases short and J 5 bases short, with 15 bases between. The DNA of the CDR3 is TGTGCCAGCAGCTTAATGGGCAGGGCGGAGGAGACCCAGTACTTC. This codes for CASSLMGRAEETQYF. The full variable domain, in which reference TRBV7-9 and TRBJ2-5 provide the parts outside the CDR3, is DTGVSQNPRHKITKRGQNVTFRCDPISEHNRLYWYRQTLGQGPEFLTYFQNEAQLEKSRLLSDRFSAERPKGSFSTLEIQRTEQGDSAMYLCASSLMGRAEETQYFGPGTRLLVL.

The sample holds one count of this clone. The V and J genes are TRBV18 and TRBJ1-6; 9 positions agree with TRBD1. Germline loops: CDR1 KGHSH, CDR2 LQKENI. Unmatched junction bases numbered 13, after V lost 2 bases and J lost 11 bases. This CDR3 has 17 amino acids. This CDR3 reads CASSPSHTGTGTAPLHF. The CDR3 nucleotides read TGTGCCAGCTCACCATCACATACCGGGACAGGGACAGCACCCCTCCACTTT.

CDR3 DNA: TGCGCCAGCAGCTCCCTTAGGGGGTCCGGAGAGACCCAGTACTTC. This sequence encodes CASSSLRGSGETQYF. This chain joins TRBV5-1 and TRBJ2-5; a weak D match, TRBD1 (6 bases). The germline V gene has CDR1 SGHRS and CDR2 YFSETQ. The CDR3 length is 15 residues. V dropped 3 bases and J dropped 4 bases, with 16 bases sitting between them.

This clone appeared a single time. V is TRBV28 and J is TRBJ1-2; D is unresolved. The germline CDR1 and CDR2 sequences are MDHEN and SYDVKM. The length of the CDR3 is 13 residues. V gave up 7 bases and J gave up 5 bases, with 14 bases separating them. In DNA, the CDR3 is TGTGCCAGCATAATGGGTTCGGGGTATGGCTACACCTTC. It yields the protein CASIMGSGYGYTF.

This chain connects TRBV5-1 to TRBJ2-7; 10 bases match TRBD1. CDR3 length: 16 residues. Germline V lookup: CDR1 SGHRS, CDR2 YFSETQ. The trim removed 0 bases at V and 0 bases at J, leaving 3 bases unmatched. In DNA, the CDR3 is TGCGCCAGCAGCTTGGGACAGGGGGCGTCCTCCTACGAGCAGTACTTC. It yields the protein CASSLGQGASSYEQYF.

V usage is TRBV6-2 or TRBV6-3 and J usage is TRBJ1-3; D is undetermined. Germline V gene sequence: CDR1 MNHEY, CDR2 SVGEGT. V was trimmed by 2 bases and J by 0 bases, leaving 8 bases between them. This CDR3 is built from 15 residues. The CDR3 here is CASSYNFGSGNTIYF. The DNA of the CDR3 is TGTGCCAGCAGTTACAACTTCGGCTCTGGAAACACCATATATTTT.